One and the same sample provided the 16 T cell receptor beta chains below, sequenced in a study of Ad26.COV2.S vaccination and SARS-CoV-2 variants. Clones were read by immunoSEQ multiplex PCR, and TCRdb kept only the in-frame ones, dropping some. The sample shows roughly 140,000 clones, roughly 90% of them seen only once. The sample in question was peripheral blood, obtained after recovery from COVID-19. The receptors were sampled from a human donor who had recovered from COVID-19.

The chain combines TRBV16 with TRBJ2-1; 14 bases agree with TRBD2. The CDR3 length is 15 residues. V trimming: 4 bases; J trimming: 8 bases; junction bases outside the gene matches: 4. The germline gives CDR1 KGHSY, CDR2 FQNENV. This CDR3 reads CASSLTSGGAHEQFF. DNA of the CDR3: TGTGCCAGCAGCCTGACTAGCGGGGGGGCCCATGAGCAGTTCTTC.

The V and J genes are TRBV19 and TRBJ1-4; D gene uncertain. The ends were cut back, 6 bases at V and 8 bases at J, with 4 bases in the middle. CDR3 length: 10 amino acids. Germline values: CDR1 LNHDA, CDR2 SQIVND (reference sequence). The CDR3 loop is CASRGEKLFF. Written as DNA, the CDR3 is TGTGCCAGTAGGGGAGAAAAACTGTTTTTT.

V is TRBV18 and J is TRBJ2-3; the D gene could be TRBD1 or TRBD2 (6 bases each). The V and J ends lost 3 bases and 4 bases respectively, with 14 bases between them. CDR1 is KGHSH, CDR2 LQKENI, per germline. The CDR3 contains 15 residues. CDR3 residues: CASSPAGGRADTQYF. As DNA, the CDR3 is TGTGCCAGCTCACCGGCCGGGGGCAGGGCAGATACGCAGTATTTT.

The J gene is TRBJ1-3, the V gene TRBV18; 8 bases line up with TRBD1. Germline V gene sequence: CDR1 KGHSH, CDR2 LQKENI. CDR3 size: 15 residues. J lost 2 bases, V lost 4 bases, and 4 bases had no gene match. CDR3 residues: CASSRQGPTGNTIYF. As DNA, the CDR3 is TGTGCCAGCTCACGACAGGGGCCTACTGGAAACACCATATATTTT. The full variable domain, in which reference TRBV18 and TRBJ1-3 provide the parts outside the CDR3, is NAGVMQNPRHLVRRRGQEARLRCSPMKGHSHVYWYRQLPEEGLKFMVYLQKENIIDESGMPKERFSAEFPKEGPSILRIQQVVRGDSAAYFCASSRQGPTGNTIYFGEGSWLTVV.

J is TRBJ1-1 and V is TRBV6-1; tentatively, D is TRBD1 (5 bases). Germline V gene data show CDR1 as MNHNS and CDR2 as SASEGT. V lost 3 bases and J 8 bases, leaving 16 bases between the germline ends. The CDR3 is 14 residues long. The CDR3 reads CASSDNRLHKEAFF. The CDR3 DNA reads TGTGCCAGCAGTGACAACAGGTTACATAAAGAAGCTTTCTTT.

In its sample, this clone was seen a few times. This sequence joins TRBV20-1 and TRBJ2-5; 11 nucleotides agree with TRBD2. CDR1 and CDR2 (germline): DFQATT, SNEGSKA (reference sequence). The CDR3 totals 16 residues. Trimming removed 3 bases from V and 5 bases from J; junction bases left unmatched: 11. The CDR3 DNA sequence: TGCAGTGCTAGTCTTCCAACTAGCGGGGGCGTTGAGACCCAGTACTTC. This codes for CSASLPTSGGVETQYF.

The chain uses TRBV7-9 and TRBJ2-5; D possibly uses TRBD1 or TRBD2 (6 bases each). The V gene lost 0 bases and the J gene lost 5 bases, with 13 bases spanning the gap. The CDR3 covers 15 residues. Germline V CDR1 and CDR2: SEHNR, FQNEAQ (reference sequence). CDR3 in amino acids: CASSLAGAAGETQYF. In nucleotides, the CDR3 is TGTGCCAGCAGCTTAGCGGGGGCTGCGGGGGAGACCCAGTACTTC.

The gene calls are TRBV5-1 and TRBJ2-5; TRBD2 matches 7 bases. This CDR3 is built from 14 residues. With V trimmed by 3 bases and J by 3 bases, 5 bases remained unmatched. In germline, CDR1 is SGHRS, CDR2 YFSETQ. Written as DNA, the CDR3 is TGCGCCAGCAGCTCACGGGGAGGGGAAGAGACCCAGTACTTC. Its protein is CASSSRGGEETQYF. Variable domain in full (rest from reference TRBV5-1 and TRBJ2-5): KAGVTQTPRYLIKTRGQQVTLSCSPISGHRSVSWYQQTPGQGLQFLFEYFSETQRNKGNFPGRFSGRQFSNSRSEMNVSTLELGDSALYLCASSSRGGEETQYFGPGTRLLVL.

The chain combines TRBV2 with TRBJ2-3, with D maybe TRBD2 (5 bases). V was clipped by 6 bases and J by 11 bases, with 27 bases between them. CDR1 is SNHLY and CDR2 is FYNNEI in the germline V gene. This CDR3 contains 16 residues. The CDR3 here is CASSSTFVDSIRRQYF. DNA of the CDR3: TGTGCCAGCAGCTCTACTTTCGTGGACTCCATTAGGAGGCAGTATTTT.

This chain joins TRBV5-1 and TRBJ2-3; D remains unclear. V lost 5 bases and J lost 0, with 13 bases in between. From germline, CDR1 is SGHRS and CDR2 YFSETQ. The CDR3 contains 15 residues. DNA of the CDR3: TGCGCCAGCAGACTCGCTACTCCTAGCACAGATACGCAGTATTTT. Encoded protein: CASRLATPSTDTQYF.

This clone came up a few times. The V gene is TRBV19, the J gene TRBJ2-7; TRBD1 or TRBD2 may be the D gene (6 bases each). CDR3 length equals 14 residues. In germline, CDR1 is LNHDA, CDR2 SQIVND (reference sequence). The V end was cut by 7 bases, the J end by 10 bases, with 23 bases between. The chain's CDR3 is CASTPGRRGAGQYF. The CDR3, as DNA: TGTGCCAGTACCCCTGGCCGTAGGGGGGCCGGACAGTACTTC.

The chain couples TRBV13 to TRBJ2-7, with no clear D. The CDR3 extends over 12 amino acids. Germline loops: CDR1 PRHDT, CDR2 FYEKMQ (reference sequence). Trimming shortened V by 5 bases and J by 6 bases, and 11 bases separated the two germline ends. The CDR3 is CASSPRIGEQYF. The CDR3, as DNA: TGTGCCAGCAGCCCCCGGATAGGCGAGCAGTACTTC.

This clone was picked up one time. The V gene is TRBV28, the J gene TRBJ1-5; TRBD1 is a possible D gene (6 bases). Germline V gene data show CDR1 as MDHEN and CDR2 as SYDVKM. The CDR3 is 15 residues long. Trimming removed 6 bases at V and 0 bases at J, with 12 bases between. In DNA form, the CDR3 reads TGTGCCAGCAGACAGGGACCTTATAGCAATCAGCCCCAGCATTTT. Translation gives CASRQGPYSNQPQHF.

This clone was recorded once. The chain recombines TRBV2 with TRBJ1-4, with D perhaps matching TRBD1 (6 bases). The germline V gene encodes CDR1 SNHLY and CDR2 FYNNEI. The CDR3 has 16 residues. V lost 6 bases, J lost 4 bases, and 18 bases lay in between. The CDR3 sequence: CASRISHRVLNEKLFF. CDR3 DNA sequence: TGTGCCAGCAGGATTAGCCACAGGGTTCTTAATGAAAAACTGTTTTTT.

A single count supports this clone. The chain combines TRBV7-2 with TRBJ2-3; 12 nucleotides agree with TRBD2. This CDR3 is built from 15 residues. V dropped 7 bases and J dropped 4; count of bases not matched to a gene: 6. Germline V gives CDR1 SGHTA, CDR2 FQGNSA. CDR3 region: CASTPSGGAADTQYF. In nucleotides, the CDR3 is TGTGCCAGCACCCCTAGCGGGGGGGCGGCAGATACGCAGTATTTT.

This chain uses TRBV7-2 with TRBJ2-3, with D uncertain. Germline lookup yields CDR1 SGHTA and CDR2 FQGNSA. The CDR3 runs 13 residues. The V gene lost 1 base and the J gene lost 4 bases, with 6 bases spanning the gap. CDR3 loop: CASSLGVPDTQYF. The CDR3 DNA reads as TGTGCCAGCAGCTTAGGGGTCCCAGATACGCAGTATTTT.